This entry features one T cell receptor (beta chain) sequence. TCRdb's table, derived via immunoSEQ multiplex PCR, lists solely in-frame clones and lacks some. The table has approximately 82,000 clones, over 85% seen once; the top ten hold 1.3%. The data were taken from a study of control samples from healthy donors and cancer patients. J was trimmed by 2 bases and V by 4 bases; bases with no gene match: 3. Germline loops: CDR1 SGHAT, CDR2 FQNNGV. The CDR3 totals 14 residues. V is TRBV11-2 and J is TRBJ1-1; 8 bases are shared with TRBD1. Sequencing was done on a sample of PBMCs. This TCR was sampled from a woman between 40 and 50 years old with lung cancer. CDR3 sequence: CASSWGQANTEAFF. DNA of the CDR3: TGTGCCAGCAGCTGGGGACAGGCCAACACTGAAGCTTTCTTT.